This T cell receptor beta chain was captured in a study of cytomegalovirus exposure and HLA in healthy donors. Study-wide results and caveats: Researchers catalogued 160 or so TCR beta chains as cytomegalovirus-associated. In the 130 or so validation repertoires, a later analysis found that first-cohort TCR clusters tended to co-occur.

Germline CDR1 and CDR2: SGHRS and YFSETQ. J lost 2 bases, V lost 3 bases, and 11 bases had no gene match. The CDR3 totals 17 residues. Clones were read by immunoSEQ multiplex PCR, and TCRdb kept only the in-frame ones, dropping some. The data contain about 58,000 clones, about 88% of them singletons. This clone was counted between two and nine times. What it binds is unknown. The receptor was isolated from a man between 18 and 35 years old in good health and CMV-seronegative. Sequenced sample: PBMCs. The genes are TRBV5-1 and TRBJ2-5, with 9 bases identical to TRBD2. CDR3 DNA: TGCGCCAGCAGCTCGGCGCCTAGCGGGATAAGACAAGAGACCCAGTACTTC. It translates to CASSSAPSGIRQETQYF. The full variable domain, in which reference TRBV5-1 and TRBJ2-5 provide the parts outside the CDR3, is KAGVTQTPRYLIKTRGQQVTLSCSPISGHRSVSWYQQTPGQGLQFLFEYFSETQRNKGNFPGRFSGRQFSNSRSEMNVSTLELGDSALYLCASSSAPSGIRQETQYFGPGTRLLVL.